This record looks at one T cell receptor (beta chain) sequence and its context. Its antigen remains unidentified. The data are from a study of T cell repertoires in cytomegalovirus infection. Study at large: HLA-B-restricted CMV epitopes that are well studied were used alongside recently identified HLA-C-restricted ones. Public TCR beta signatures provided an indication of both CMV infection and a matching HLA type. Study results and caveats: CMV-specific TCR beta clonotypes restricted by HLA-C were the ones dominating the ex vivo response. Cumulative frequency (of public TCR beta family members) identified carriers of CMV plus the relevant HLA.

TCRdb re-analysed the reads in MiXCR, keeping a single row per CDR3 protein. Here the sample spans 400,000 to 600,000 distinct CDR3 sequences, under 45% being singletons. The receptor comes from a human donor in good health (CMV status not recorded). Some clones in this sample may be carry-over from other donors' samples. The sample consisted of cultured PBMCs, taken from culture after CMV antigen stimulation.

CDR3 sequence reads: CASFEMGSPLHF. As DNA, the CDR3 is TGTGCCAGCTTCGAGATGGGTTCACCCCTCCACTTT. The rearrangement joins TRBV2 to TRBJ1-6; D unclear. V lost 8 bases and J lost 9, with 11 bases in between. This CDR3 comprises 12 residues. Per germline, CDR1 SNHLY and CDR2 FYNNEI.